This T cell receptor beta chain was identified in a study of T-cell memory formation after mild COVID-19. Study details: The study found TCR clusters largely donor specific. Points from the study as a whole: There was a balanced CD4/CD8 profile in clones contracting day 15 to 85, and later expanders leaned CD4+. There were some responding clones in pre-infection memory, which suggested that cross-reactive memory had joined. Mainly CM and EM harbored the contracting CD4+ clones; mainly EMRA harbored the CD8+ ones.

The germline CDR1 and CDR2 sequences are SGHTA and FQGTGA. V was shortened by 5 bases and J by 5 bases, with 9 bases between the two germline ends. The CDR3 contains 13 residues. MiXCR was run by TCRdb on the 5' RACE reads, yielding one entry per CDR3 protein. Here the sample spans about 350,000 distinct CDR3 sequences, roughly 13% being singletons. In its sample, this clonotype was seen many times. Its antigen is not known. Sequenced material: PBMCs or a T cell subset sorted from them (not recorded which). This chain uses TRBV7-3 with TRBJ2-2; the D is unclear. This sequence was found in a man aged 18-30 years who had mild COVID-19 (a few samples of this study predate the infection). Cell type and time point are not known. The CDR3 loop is CASSPLMTGELFF. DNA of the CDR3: TGTGCCAGCAGCCCGCTTATGACCGGGGAGCTGTTTTTT.